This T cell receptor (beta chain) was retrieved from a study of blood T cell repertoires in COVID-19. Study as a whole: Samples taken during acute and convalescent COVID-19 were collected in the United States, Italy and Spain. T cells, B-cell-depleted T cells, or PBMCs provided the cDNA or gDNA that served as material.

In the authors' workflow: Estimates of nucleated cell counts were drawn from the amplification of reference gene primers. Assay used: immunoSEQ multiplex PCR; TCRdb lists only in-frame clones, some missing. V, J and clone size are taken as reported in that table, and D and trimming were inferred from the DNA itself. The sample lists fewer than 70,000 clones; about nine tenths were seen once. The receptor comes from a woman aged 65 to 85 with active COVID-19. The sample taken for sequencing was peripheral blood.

The CDR3 loop is CAISSGQGKAGSTEAFF. CDR3 coding DNA: TGTGCCATCAGCTCGGGACAGGGGAAAGCTGGTAGCACTGAAGCTTTCTTT. This sequence joins TRBV10-3 and TRBJ1-1, with 10 positions matching TRBD1. The CDR3 length is 17 residues. The V gene end was trimmed by 6 bases and the J gene end by 4 bases; junction bases not matched to a gene: 14. CDR1 ENHRY and CDR2 SYGVKD come from the germline V gene.